These 26 T cell receptor beta chains originate from one sample sequenced in a study of shared clonotypes between healthy human individuals. Assay used: immunoSEQ multiplex PCR; TCRdb lists only in-frame clones, some missing. The sample records roughly 500,000 clones, around 96% being singletons. The material sequenced was naive CD4+ T cells sorted from blood. The subset is: CD45RA+ positively selected. These receptors all stem from a young woman in good health.

J is TRBJ2-2 and V is TRBV9; no clear D. The CDR3 consists of 17 residues. Germline-derived CDR1 and CDR2 are SGDLS and YYNGEE. The germline V and J ends were trimmed by 0 bases and 7 bases, with 19 bases remaining between them. CDR3 DNA sequence: TGTGCCAGCAGCGTAGAAATAGGGCCTTCTCCCCGCGGGGAGCTGTTTTTT. This encodes CASSVEIGPSPRGELFF.

This clone was recorded only once. The chain recombines TRBV6-6 with TRBJ2-3; a weak D match, TRBD1 (5 bases). Trimming removed 7 bases from V and 0 bases from J, with 14 bases in between. Germline V gives CDR1 MNHNY, CDR2 SVGAGI (reference sequence). This CDR3 contains 15 residues. The DNA for the CDR3 is TGTGCCAGCAAAAACTGGACAACTAGCACAGATACGCAGTATTTT. It translates to CASKNWTTSTDTQYF.

This chain links TRBV29-1 with TRBJ1-1; D is ambiguous. The CDR3 sequence is 12 residues long. Germline V gives CDR1 SQVTM, CDR2 ANQGSEA. V was shortened by 6 bases and J by 2 bases, with 10 bases between the two germline ends. CDR3 amino acids: CSVANTNTEAFF. As DNA, the CDR3 is TGCAGCGTAGCGAATACCAACACTGAAGCTTTCTTT.

The rearrangement joins TRBV5-6 to TRBJ2-7; TRBD2 matches 10 bases. CDR3 length: 14 amino acids. Germline-derived CDR1 and CDR2 are SGHDT and YYEEEE. V was pared by 6 bases and J by 6 bases, with 9 bases of the junction left unmatched. The CDR3 loop reads CASTQAGGGPEQYF. In DNA, the CDR3 is TGTGCCAGCACCCAAGCGGGAGGGGGGCCCGAGCAGTACTTC.

The rearrangement links TRBV7-2 to TRBJ1-2; TRBD1 is a possible D gene (5 bases). The CDR3 is made up of 15 amino acids. CDR1 is SGHTA, CDR2 FQGNSA, per germline. V lost 6 bases and J lost 3, with 17 bases in between. The CDR3 sequence: CASSPGRGIDYGYTF. CDR3 DNA sequence: TGTGCCAGCAGTCCGGGGCGGGGCATAGACTATGGCTACACCTTC.

The J gene is TRBJ1-1, the V gene TRBV4-1; TRBD1 might be the D (6 bases). CDR1 is MGHRA, CDR2 YSYEKL, per germline. Trimming took off 6 bases at V and 2 bases at J, with 19 bases between the two ends. This CDR3 region has 16 residues. CDR3 nucleotides: TGCGCCAGCAGGCCCCTAGCTAGGGGGGGCAACACTGAAGCTTTCTTT. Translated: CASRPLARGGNTEAFF.

The chain joins TRBV5-5 to TRBJ2-7; D is ambiguous. V was clipped by 7 bases and J by 2 bases, with 10 bases between them. CDR1 is SGHKS and CDR2 is YYEKEE in the germline V gene (reference sequence). The CDR3 covers 12 residues. CDR3 coding DNA: TGTGCCAGCGGCTACGGACCCTACGAGCAGTACTTC. Residues: CASGYGPYEQYF.

As concerns this clone: The sample has other DNA sequences that encode this CDR3 too. The rearrangement uses TRBV6-5 and TRBJ1-2; D unclear. The CDR3 is made up of 12 amino acids. Germline values: CDR1 MNHEY, CDR2 SVGAGI. The V and J ends lost 6 bases and 4 bases respectively, with 9 bases between them. The CDR3 sequence is CASRTGSYGYTF. CDR3 in DNA: TGTGCCAGCAGGACGGGCTCCTATGGCTACACCTTC.

This clone was observed a single time. The chain uses TRBV25-1 and TRBJ2-5; 13 nucleotides align to TRBD2. Trimming cost V 10 bases and J 5 bases; bases outside gene matches: 10. The CDR3 spans 15 residues. The germline gives CDR1 MGHDK, CDR2 SYGVNS. The CDR3 loop reads CATQLAGGPGETQYF. CDR3 sequence (DNA): TGTGCCACCCAACTAGCGGGAGGGCCGGGGGAGACCCAGTACTTC.

The chain combines TRBV18 with TRBJ2-5; D uncertain. The assigned J gene may be wrong: the sequence end matches TRBJ2-7 better. Germline V gene sequence: CDR1 KGHSH, CDR2 LQKENI. The CDR3 has 12 amino acids. The CDR3 loop is CASSPQDYEQYF. CDR3 nucleotides: TGTGCCAGCTCACCCCAGGACTACGAGCAGTACTTC.

The J gene is TRBJ2-7, the V gene TRBV5-1; 10 nucleotides line up with TRBD1. The germline gives CDR1 SGHRS, CDR2 YFSETQ. J lost 5 bases, V lost 4 bases, and 9 bases had no gene match. The CDR3 is 15 amino acids. The CDR3 sequence is CASSHPDRGHDEQYF. The CDR3 region has the DNA TGCGCCAGCAGCCACCCCGACAGGGGGCACGACGAGCAGTACTTC.

The chain combines TRBV18 with TRBJ2-7, with D possibly being TRBD1 or TRBD2 (5 bases each). This CDR3 comprises 15 residues. V gave up 2 bases and J gave up 5 bases, with 16 bases separating them. CDR1 is KGHSH and CDR2 is LQKENI in the germline V gene. Written as DNA, the CDR3 is TGTGCCAGCTCACCAGCTGGCAGGGAGCGCAACGAGCAGTACTTC. It codes for CASSPAGRERNEQYF.

This chain links TRBV12-5 with TRBJ2-1; 8 bases map to TRBD2. This CDR3 has 16 amino acids. After removal of 6 bases from V and 10 bases from J, the junction contained 17 bases not matched to a gene. The V gene's germline CDR1 is LGHNT and CDR2 FRNRAP. As DNA, the CDR3 is TGTGCTAGTGGCCGCCCGACTAGCGACTCGCTAGGAGAGCAGTTCTTC. Translation gives CASGRPTSDSLGEQFF. Full variable domain (missing parts from reference TRBV12-5 and TRBJ2-1): DARVTQTPRHKVTEMGQEVTMRCQPILGHNTVFWYRQTMMQGLELLAYFRNRAPLDDSGMPKDRFSAEMPDATLATLKIQPSEPRDSAVYFCASGRPTSDSLGEQFFGPGTRLTVL.

V and J are TRBV5-1 and TRBJ2-1; 11 bases map to TRBD2. This CDR3 region has 14 residues. J gave up 5 bases and V 4 bases, and 2 bases lay outside the gene matches. Germline V lookup: CDR1 SGHRS, CDR2 YFSETQ. This CDR3 is CASSRGLADNEQFF. CDR3 sequence (DNA): TGCGCCAGCAGCCGGGGACTAGCGGACAATGAGCAGTTCTTC.

The chain joins TRBV6-1 to TRBJ2-7, with D unresolved. The CDR3 length is 13 residues. Germline CDR1 reads MNHNS; CDR2 reads SASEGT. The V gene lost 7 bases and the J gene lost 2 bases, with 12 bases spanning the gap. CDR3 nucleotides: TGTGCCAGCACCTCATACCTAGCCTACGAGCAGTACTTC. Its translation is CASTSYLAYEQYF.

The chain joins TRBV6-1 to TRBJ2-1; no firm D call. This CDR3 comprises 14 residues. From germline, CDR1 is MNHNS and CDR2 SASEGT. Trimming pared 4 bases from V and 1 base from J, leaving 8 bases between. This CDR3 reads CASSVPVSYNEQFF. Written as DNA, the CDR3 is TGTGCCAGCAGTGTCCCGGTTTCCTACAATGAGCAGTTCTTC.

V usage is TRBV10-2 and J usage is TRBJ2-5; tentative D call: TRBD1 (6 bases). Trimming left V 5 bases short and J 5 bases short, with 12 bases between. Germline V gives CDR1 WSHSY, CDR2 SAAADI. The CDR3 loop spans 13 amino acids. In nucleotides, the CDR3 is TGCGCCAGCAGTTTCAGGGGCACGGAGACCCAGTACTTC. Its protein product is CASSFRGTETQYF.

CDR3 sequence: CSVLAGTNYGYTF. In nucleotides, the CDR3 is TGCAGCGTCCTCGCCGGGACTAACTATGGCTACACCTTC. This rearrangement joins TRBV29-1 to TRBJ1-2; no firm D call. The V end was cut by 6 bases, the J end by 0 bases, with 11 bases between. The CDR3 loop spans 13 amino acids. Germline loops: CDR1 SQVTM, CDR2 ANQGSEA.

This clone was seen only once. The genes are TRBV29-1 and TRBJ2-1, with 8 bases fitting TRBD2. This CDR3 has 10 amino acids. V lost 7 bases to trimming and J lost 13 bases; unmatched junction nucleotides: 6. Germline values: CDR1 SQVTM, CDR2 ANQGSEA. The CDR3 region is CSASSGGQFF. The CDR3 bases are TGCAGCGCCTCGAGCGGGGGACAGTTCTTC.

The V and J genes are TRBV7-2 and TRBJ2-7; D possibly corresponds to TRBD2 (6 bases). Germline V gene lookup returns CDR1 SGHTA and CDR2 FQGNSA. The CDR3 runs 17 residues. Trimming took 4 bases from V and 6 from J, leaving 25 bases between them. The CDR3 here is CASSSGSASDLNREQYF. The DNA of the CDR3 is TGTGCCAGCAGCTCAGGATCAGCTAGCGACCTCAATCGCGAGCAGTACTTC.

The chain carries TRBV28 and TRBJ2-3; 11 nucleotides agree with TRBD1. This CDR3 contains 15 residues. Trimming cost V 4 bases and J 4 bases; bases outside gene matches: 4. Germline-derived CDR1 and CDR2 are MDHEN and SYDVKM. DNA for the CDR3: TGTGCCAGCAGTTCAGGACAGGGGGCCCCAGATACGCAGTATTTT. Amino acid sequence: CASSSGQGAPDTQYF.

The CDR3 here is CASNRQGAAFF. As DNA, the CDR3 is TGTGCCAGCAATAGACAGGGGGCTGCTTTCTTT. The genes are TRBV28 and TRBJ1-1; 10 bases are shared with TRBD1. The V segment lost 7 bases and the J segment 11 bases; nucleotides outside the gene matches: 4. The CDR3 is 11 residues long. In germline, CDR1 is MDHEN, CDR2 SYDVKM.

The chain combines TRBV28 with TRBJ1-4; D not certain. Between the trimmed V and J ends, which lost 5 bases and 5 bases, there was a span of 15 bases. The CDR3 length is 15 residues. Per the germline V gene, CDR1 is MDHEN and CDR2 is SYDVKM. The CDR3 DNA reads as TGTGCCAGCAGTCCCCAAGTGTGGGGAAATGAAAAACTGTTTTTT. It is translated as CASSPQVWGNEKLFF. Based on the CDR3 plus reference TRBV28 and TRBJ1-4, the full variable domain is DVKVTQSSRYLVKRTGEKVFLECVQDMDHENMFWYRQDPGLGLRLIYFSYDVKMKEKGDIPEGYSVSREKKERFSLILESASTNQTSMYLCASSPQVWGNEKLFFGSGTQLSVL.

The chain is built from TRBV28 and TRBJ2-1; 8 positions agree with TRBD1. V dropped 7 bases and J dropped 8; count of bases not matched to a gene: 7. Looked up from germline, CDR1 is MDHEN and CDR2 is SYDVKM. The CDR3 contains 13 residues. CDR3 DNA: TGTGCCAGCAAGGGCAGGGGGCCTGATGAGCAGTTCTTC. Protein product: CASKGRGPDEQFF.

This chain links TRBV5-4 with TRBJ1-2, with a tentative D call TRBD1 (5 bases). V lost 7 bases and J lost 4, with 20 bases in between. The CDR3 has 15 amino acids. Germline CDR1 and CDR2: SGHNT and YYREEE (reference sequence). CDR3 residues: CASQGLPGKTYGYTF. The CDR3 DNA sequence: TGTGCCAGCCAGGGCCTACCAGGAAAGACCTATGGCTACACCTTC.

This rearrangement joins TRBV4-2 to TRBJ2-6; perhaps D is TRBD1 or TRBD2 (5 bases each). Trimming left V 1 base short and J 13 bases short, with 17 bases between. CDR1 is LGHNA and CDR2 is YNFKEQ in the germline V gene. CDR3 length equals 15 residues. Here the CDR3 reads CASSQASGSPGVLTF. CDR3 coding DNA: TGTGCCAGCAGCCAAGCATCGGGGTCACCAGGGGTCCTGACTTTC.